This TCR beta chain was found in a study of blood T cell repertoires in COVID-19. Looking at the study overall: Spain, Italy and the United States supplied samples that represented acute and convalescent COVID-19.

This clone has only a few counts. The CDR3 runs to 14 residues. Germline loops: CDR1 MGHRA, CDR2 YSYEKL. V dropped 0 bases and J dropped 4 bases, with 10 bases sitting between them. Original processing notes: The assay estimated nucleated cells by amplifying reference gene primers. TCRdb's copy holds only in-frame clones and misses some; the assay was immunoSEQ multiplex PCR. V and J calls and clone size are given by that table; D and trimming were obtained from the DNA. The table records roughly 410,000 clones, about 89% of them present only once. The specimen was peripheral blood. V and J are TRBV4-1 and TRBJ2-7; TRBD2 is a possible D gene (5 bases). This TCR came from a woman between 40 and 55 years old with COVID-19, enrolled during active disease. The CDR3 sequence: CASSQDKGGYEQYF. The CDR3 DNA follows: TGCGCCAGCAGCCAAGATAAGGGCGGGTACGAGCAGTACTTC.